The present TCR beta chain was sequenced within a study of PD-1 blockade in classical Hodgkin lymphoma. Broader study findings: Reports indicated that newly diagnosed patients had lower baseline TCR diversity than healthy donors did.

In germline, CDR1 is MNHEY, CDR2 SVGAGI. This CDR3 spans 15 amino acids. V lost 6 bases and J 4 bases, leaving 15 bases between the germline ends. The table came from immunoSEQ multiplex PCR; TCRdb's copy has only in-frame clones and leaves some out. The sample shows around 18,000 clones, about 68% of them seen only once. Concerning this clone itself: The antigen is not known.

Sample time point: cycle 4 day 1 (C4D1), after less than 7 weeks of nivolumab. Every single patient, without exception, relapsed after autologous stem cell transplantation, and brentuximab vedotin exposure varied. Magnetic depletion of unwanted cells isolated CD4+ T cells from thawed PBMCs. This clonotype was sampled from a human donor with classical Hodgkin lymphoma. This sample comprised CD4+ T cells from blood, obtained before the fourth cycle of nivolumab. The rearrangement uses TRBV6-5 and TRBJ2-2, with no clear D. CDR3 DNA sequence: TGTGCCAGCAGCCCCAAGGGCCTGGTCACCGGGGAGCTGTTTTTT. Its protein product is CASSPKGLVTGELFF.